The present TCR beta chain was sequenced within a study of T cell responses to AZD1222 COVID-19 vaccine. Sequencing was performed with immunoSEQ multiplex PCR; in TCRdb, only in-frame clones are kept and a portion is missing. The table shows 130,000 to 150,000 clones, with approximately 78% occurring only once. V lost 3 bases and J lost 5, with 11 bases in between. The V gene's germline CDR1 is DFQATT and CDR2 SNEGSKA (reference sequence). This CDR3 has 13 residues. Of note for this clone: No antigen is known for it.

General study findings and limits: Only a handful of AZD1222 recipients tested seropositive at baseline. Sampling that yielded the repertoires occurred only after the peak T cell response.

The sample was peripheral blood, taken on day 0 of MenACWY control vaccination. The V call is TRBV20-1, the J call TRBJ1-5; possible D gene TRBD1, 6 bases. This receptor was obtained from an adult in good health. The CDR3 loop is CSASGDTDQPQHF. The CDR3 DNA reads as TGCAGTGCTAGTGGGGACACCGATCAGCCCCAGCATTTT.